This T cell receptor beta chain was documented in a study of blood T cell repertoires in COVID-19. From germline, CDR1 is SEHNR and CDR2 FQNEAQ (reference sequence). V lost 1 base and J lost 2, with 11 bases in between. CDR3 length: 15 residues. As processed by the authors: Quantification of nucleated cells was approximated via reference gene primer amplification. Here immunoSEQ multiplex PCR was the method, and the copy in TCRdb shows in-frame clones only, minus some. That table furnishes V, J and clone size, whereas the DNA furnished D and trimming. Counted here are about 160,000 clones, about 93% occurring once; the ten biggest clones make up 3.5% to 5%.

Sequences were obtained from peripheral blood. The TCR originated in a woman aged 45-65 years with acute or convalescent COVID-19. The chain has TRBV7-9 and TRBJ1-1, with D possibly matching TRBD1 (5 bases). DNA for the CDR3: TGTGCCAGCAGCTTAGGACCGGGGACTAACACTGAAGCTTTCTTT. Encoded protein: CASSLGPGTNTEAFF.